This T cell receptor beta chain was profiled in a study of T cell responses to AZD1222 COVID-19 vaccine. General study findings and limits: Clonal diversity was possibly underestimated; the donors were predominantly white British and more often female. Per reports, nearly half of all spike-specific TCRs target regions that are unmutated in variants.

CDR3 length equals 16 residues. Trimming cost V 7 bases and J 7 bases, with 22 bases left between them. Germline assignment: CDR1 LNHDA and CDR2 SQIVND (reference sequence). Using immunoSEQ multiplex PCR, the repertoire was profiled, and TCRdb retains in-frame clones only, with some absent. The table lists over 130,000 clones, around nine tenths of them singletons, with 4.7% in the top ten. Turning to this clone: Its antigen is unidentified.

This sample comprised peripheral blood, obtained on day 0 of AZD1222 vaccination. The clonotype originates from an adult in good health. This chain links TRBV19 with TRBJ1-4, with D maybe TRBD1 (5 bases). The CDR3 nucleotides are TGTGCCAGTACCCCACAGCGGGGCAGAATGGTTGAAAAACTGTTTTTT. Protein product: CASTPQRGRMVEKLFF. The full variable domain, rest sourced from reference TRBV19 and TRBJ1-4, is DGGITQSPKYLFRKEGQNVTLSCEQNLNHDAMYWYRQDPGQGLRLIYYSQIVNDFQKGDIAEGYSVSREKKESFPLTVTSAQKNPTAFYLCASTPQRGRMVEKLFFGSGTQLSVL.